This entry lists 16 T cell receptor beta chains sequenced from one sample in a study of blood T cell repertoires in COVID-19. The method was immunoSEQ multiplex PCR; TCRdb's version includes in-frame clones alone and lacks a portion of them. Among some 14,000 clones, 86% were seen once, and the ten largest hold 40% to 60%. Sequenced: peripheral blood. All receptors derive from a man aged 55 to 70 with acute or convalescent COVID-19.

The genes are TRBV2 and TRBJ2-3; D remains ambiguous. The CDR3 is 15 residues long. Trimming shortened V by 3 bases and J by 4 bases, and 14 bases separated the two germline ends. In germline, CDR1 is SNHLY, CDR2 FYNNEI. The CDR3 loop reads CASSELPSPADTQYF. Here the CDR3 DNA reads TGTGCCAGCAGTGAGCTTCCGAGCCCCGCAGATACGCAGTATTTT. Variable domain in full (rest from reference TRBV2 and TRBJ2-3): EPEVTQTPSHQVTQMGQEVILRCVPISNHLYFYWYRQILGQKVEFLVSFYNNEISEKSEIFDDQFSVERPDGSNFTLKIRSTKLEDSAMYFCASSELPSPADTQYFGPGTRLTVL.

This chain uses TRBV4-3 with TRBJ2-1, with 8 bases fitting TRBD1. V was pared by 4 bases and J by 2 bases, with 7 bases of the junction left unmatched. Per the germline V gene, CDR1 is LGHNA and CDR2 is YSLEER. The CDR3 extends over 16 amino acids. CDR3 DNA: TGCGCCAGCAGCCGGGACGGGACAGGAACCTACAATGAGCAGTTCTTC. It yields the protein CASSRDGTGTYNEQFF.

The chain couples TRBV7-9 to TRBJ1-4; D is unclear. The V and J ends lost 3 bases and 1 base respectively, with 6 bases between them. Germline V gene sequence: CDR1 SEHNR, CDR2 FQNEAQ (reference sequence). The CDR3 consists of 14 residues. In nucleotides, the CDR3 is TGTGCCAGCAGCTTCGGGGTAACTAATGAAAAACTGTTTTTT. Translated: CASSFGVTNEKLFF.

This clone is medium-sized (0.01 to 0.1%) in the sample. The chain carries TRBV12-3 or TRBV12-4 and TRBJ1-2; D might be TRBD1 (5 bases). Trimming took off 5 bases at V and 5 bases at J, with 12 bases between the two ends. The CDR3 runs 13 residues. The CDR3 DNA follows: TGTGCCAGCAGTCTCCCCGGGGGATATGGCTACACCTTC. It yields the protein CASSLPGGYGYTF.

V gene TRBV19 combines with J gene TRBJ2-2; TRBD2 agrees at 12 bases. The germline gives CDR1 LNHDA, CDR2 SQIVND (reference sequence). After removal of 3 bases from V and 7 bases from J, the junction contained 6 bases not matched to a gene. The CDR3 covers 16 residues. The chain's CDR3 is CASSILPGLAGGELFF. The CDR3 DNA is TGTGCCAGTAGTATCCTTCCGGGACTAGCGGGCGGGGAGCTGTTTTTT.

The V gene is TRBV18, the J gene TRBJ2-3; 8 bases fit TRBD2. The CDR3 extends over 12 amino acids. Germline values: CDR1 KGHSH, CDR2 LQKENI. V trimming: 4 bases; J trimming: 9 bases; junction bases outside the gene matches: 3. This chain's CDR3 is CASSLERETQYF. CDR3 nucleotides: TGTGCCAGCTCACTCGAGCGGGAGACGCAGTATTTT. Filled out from reference TRBV18 and TRBJ2-3, the complete variable domain reads NAGVMQNPRHLVRRRGQEARLRCSPMKGHSHVYWYRQLPEEGLKFMVYLQKENIIDESGMPKERFSAEFPKEGPSILRIQQVVRGDSAAYFCASSLERETQYFGPGTRLTVL.

This chain connects TRBV25-1 to TRBJ2-2, with no clear D. Trimming removed 1 base at V and 9 bases at J, with 15 bases between. Germline CDR1 MGHDK, CDR2 SYGVNS. The CDR3 covers 15 residues. The CDR3 DNA reads as TGTGCCAGCAGTGAATCCACCCATGGAGAGCGGGAGCTGTTTTTT. Its protein is CASSESTHGERELFF.

J is TRBJ2-3 and V is TRBV4-2; D is perhaps TRBD1 (5 bases). This CDR3 is built from 19 residues. Germline CDR1 is LGHNA and CDR2 is YNFKEQ. With 0 bases removed from V and 0 bases from J, the gap between germline ends came to 19 bases. CDR3 in amino acids: CASSQDRRLGPTSTDTQYF. CDR3 nucleotides: TGTGCCAGCAGCCAAGATCGCCGGCTGGGGCCCACTAGCACAGATACGCAGTATTTT.

The chain is built from TRBV28 and TRBJ2-5; a weak D match, TRBD1 (6 bases). The CDR3 length is 19 residues. Looked up from germline, CDR1 is MDHEN and CDR2 is SYDVKM. Trimming took off 4 bases at V and 2 bases at J, with 26 bases between the two ends. CDR3 in DNA: TGTGCCAGCAGTTCTATCAGATCACAGGGCCCTGGACCTCAAGAGACCCAGTACTTC. Amino acid sequence: CASSSIRSQGPGPQETQYF.

The gene calls are TRBV3-1 (or the pseudogene TRBV3-2) and TRBJ2-4; 10 nucleotides agree with TRBD1. Germline V lookup: CDR1 LGHDT, CDR2 YNNKEL (reference sequence). This CDR3 is built from 16 residues. V was clipped by 4 bases and J by 2 bases; unmatched bases: 5. For the CDR3, the DNA is TGTGCCAGCAGCCCAAAGACAGGGGGCTCCAAAAACATTCAGTACTTC. Its protein product is CASSPKTGGSKNIQYF.

The chain combines TRBV7-9 with TRBJ2-3, with 8 bases lining up with TRBD2. With 11 bases clipped from V and 2 bases from J, the junction kept 9 bases outside the gene matches. Per germline, CDR1 SEHNR and CDR2 FQNEAQ (reference sequence). The CDR3 is 14 amino acids. This chain's CDR3 is CAFQRETSTDTQYF. The CDR3 nucleotides read TGTGCCTTCCAGCGGGAGACCTCCACAGATACGCAGTATTTT.

This chain uses TRBV6-4 with TRBJ2-1, with a weak D call TRBD1 (6 bases). The V end lost 4 bases, the J end lost 3 bases, and 13 bases lay between the germline ends. Germline CDR1 is MRHNA and CDR2 is SNTAGT. This CDR3 spans 15 amino acids. In nucleotides, the CDR3 is TGTGCCAGCAGTGCGAGGGGGACCGACTACAATGAGCAGTTCTTC. Translated: CASSARGTDYNEQFF.

The genes are TRBV7-2 and TRBJ2-7; tentative D call: TRBD1 (5 bases). V lost 5 bases to trimming and J lost 0 bases, with 8 bases between them. The CDR3 totals 13 residues. The V gene's germline CDR1 is SGHTA and CDR2 FQGNSA. DNA of the CDR3: TGTGCCAGCAGCGGGGCAAGCTCCTACGAGCAGTACTTC. Translating gives CASSGASSYEQYF. Full variable domain (rest looked up from reference TRBV7-2 and TRBJ2-7): GAGVSQSPSNKVTEKGKDVELRCDPISGHTALYWYRQSLGQGLEFLIYFQGNSAPDKSGLPSDRFSAERTGGSVSTLTIQRTQQEDSAVYLCASSGASSYEQYFGPGTRLTVT.

The rearrangement joins TRBV5-8 to TRBJ1-4; weak D call: TRBD1 (6 bases). From germline, CDR1 is SGHTS and CDR2 YDEGEE. The V end lost 4 bases, the J end lost 3 bases, and 10 bases lay between the germline ends. The CDR3 is 14 amino acids. CDR3 DNA sequence: TGTGCCAGCAGCCTGGGACATTCTAATGAAAAACTGTTTTTT. This sequence encodes CASSLGHSNEKLFF. Complete variable domain (other parts from reference TRBV5-8 and TRBJ1-4): EAGVTQSPTHLIKTRGQQATLRCSPISGHTSVYWYQQALGLGLQFLLWYDEGEERNRGNFPPRFSGRQFPNYSSELNVNALELEDSALYLCASSLGHSNEKLFFGSGTQLSVL.

V usage is TRBV19 and J usage is TRBJ2-7; D might be TRBD1 (6 bases). CDR3 length equals 12 residues. Germline V gene sequence: CDR1 LNHDA, CDR2 SQIVND (reference sequence). V dropped 4 bases and J dropped 2 bases, with 6 bases sitting between them. CDR3 in DNA: TGTGCCAGTAGTAGGACAGCCTACGAGCAGTACTTC. As protein: CASSRTAYEQYF.

This rearrangement joins TRBV30 to TRBJ1-1; TRBD1 aligns across 10 bases. There are 13 residues in the CDR3. Losses at the gene ends were 8 bases for V and 7 bases for J; bases not matched to a gene: 10. Per germline, CDR1 GTSNPN and CDR2 SVGIG (reference sequence). The DNA of the CDR3 is TGTGCCATTGGGGACAGGGGATCCATTGAAGCTTTCTTT. It codes for CAIGDRGSIEAFF. The complete variable domain, with remaining parts taken from reference TRBV30 and TRBJ1-1, reads SQTIHQWPATLVQPVGSPLSLECTVEGTSNPNLYWYRQAAGRGLQLLFYSVGIGQISSEVPQNLSASRPQDRQFILSSKKLLLSDSGFYLCAIGDRGSIEAFFGQGTRLTVV.